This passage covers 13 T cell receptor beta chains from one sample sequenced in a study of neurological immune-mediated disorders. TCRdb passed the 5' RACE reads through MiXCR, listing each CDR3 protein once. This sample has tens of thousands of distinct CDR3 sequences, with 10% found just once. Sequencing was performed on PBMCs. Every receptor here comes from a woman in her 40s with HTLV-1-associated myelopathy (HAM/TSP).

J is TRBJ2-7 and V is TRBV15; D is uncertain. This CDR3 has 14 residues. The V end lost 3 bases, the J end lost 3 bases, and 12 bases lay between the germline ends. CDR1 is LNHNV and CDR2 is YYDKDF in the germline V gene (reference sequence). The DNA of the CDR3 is TGTGCCACCAGCAGTAGGTACGGAAACTACGAGCAGTACTTC. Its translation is CATSSRYGNYEQYF. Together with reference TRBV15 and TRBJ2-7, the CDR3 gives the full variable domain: DAMVIQNPRYQVTQFGKPVTLSCSQTLNHNVMYWYQQKSSQAPKLLFHYYDKDFNNEADTPDNFQSRRPNTSFCFLDIRSPGLGDTAMYLCATSSRYGNYEQYFGPGTRLTVT.

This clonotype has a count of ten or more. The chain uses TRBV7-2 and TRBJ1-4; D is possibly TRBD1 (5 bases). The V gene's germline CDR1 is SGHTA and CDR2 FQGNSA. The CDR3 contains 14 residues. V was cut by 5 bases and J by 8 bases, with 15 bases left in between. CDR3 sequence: CASSRGLFTEKLFF. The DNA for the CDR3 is TGTGCCAGCAGCCGGGGCCTCTTTACCGAAAAACTGTTTTTT.

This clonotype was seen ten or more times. This CDR3 reads CASSLQVARGLNEQYF. CDR3 nucleotides: TGTGCCAGCAGCTTACAGGTCGCCAGGGGGCTAAACGAGCAGTACTTC. The rearrangement joins TRBV7-2 to TRBJ2-7; TRBD1 matches 8 bases. The germline V gene encodes CDR1 SGHTA and CDR2 FQGNSA. This CDR3 region has 16 residues. V dropped 2 bases and J dropped 5; count of bases not matched to a gene: 11.

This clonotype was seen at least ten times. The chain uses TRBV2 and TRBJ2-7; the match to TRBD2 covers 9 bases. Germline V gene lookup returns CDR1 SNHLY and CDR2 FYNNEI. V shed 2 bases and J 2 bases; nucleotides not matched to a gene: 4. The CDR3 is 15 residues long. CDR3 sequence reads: CASSERSSGTYEQYF. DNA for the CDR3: TGTGCCAGCAGTGAAAGGTCTAGCGGGACCTACGAGCAGTACTTC. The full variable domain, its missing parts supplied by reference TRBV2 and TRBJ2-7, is EPEVTQTPSHQVTQMGQEVILRCVPISNHLYFYWYRQILGQKVEFLVSFYNNEISEKSEIFDDQFSVERPDGSNFTLKIRSTKLEDSAMYFCASSERSSGTYEQYFGPGTRLTVT.

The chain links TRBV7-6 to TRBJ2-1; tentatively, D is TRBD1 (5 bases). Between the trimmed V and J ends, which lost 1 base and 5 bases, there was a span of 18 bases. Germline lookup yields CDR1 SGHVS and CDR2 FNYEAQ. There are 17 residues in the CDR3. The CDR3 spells CASSLGPLRVGHNEQFF. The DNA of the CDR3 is TGTGCCAGCAGCTTAGGCCCCCTAAGGGTGGGGCACAATGAGCAGTTCTTC.

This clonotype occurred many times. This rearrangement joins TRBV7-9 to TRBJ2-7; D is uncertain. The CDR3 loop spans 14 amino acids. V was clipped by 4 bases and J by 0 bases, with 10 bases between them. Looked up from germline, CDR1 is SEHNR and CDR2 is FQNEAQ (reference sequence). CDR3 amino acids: CASSSLLSSYEQYF. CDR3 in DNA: TGTGCCAGCAGCTCCCTGCTTAGCTCCTACGAGCAGTACTTC. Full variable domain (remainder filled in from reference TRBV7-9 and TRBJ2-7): DTGVSQNPRHKITKRGQNVTFRCDPISEHNRLYWYRQTLGQGPEFLTYFQNEAQLEKSRLLSDRFSAERPKGSFSTLEIQRTEQGDSAMYLCASSSLLSSYEQYFGPGTRLTVT.

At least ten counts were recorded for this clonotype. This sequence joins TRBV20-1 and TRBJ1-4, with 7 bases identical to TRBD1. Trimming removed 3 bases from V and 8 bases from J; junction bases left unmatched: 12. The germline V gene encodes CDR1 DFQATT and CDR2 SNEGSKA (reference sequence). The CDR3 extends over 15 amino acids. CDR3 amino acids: CSARSGGGASEKLFF. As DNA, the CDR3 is TGCAGTGCTAGGAGCGGAGGGGGCGCCAGCGAAAAACTGTTTTTT.

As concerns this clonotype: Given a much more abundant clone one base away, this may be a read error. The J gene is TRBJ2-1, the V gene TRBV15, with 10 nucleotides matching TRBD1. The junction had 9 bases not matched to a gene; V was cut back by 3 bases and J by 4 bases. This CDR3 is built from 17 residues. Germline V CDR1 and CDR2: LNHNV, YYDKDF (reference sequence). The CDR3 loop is CATSRTPPGQGYNEQFF. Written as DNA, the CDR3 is TGTGCCACCAGCAGGACACCCCCGGGACAGGGGTACAATGAGCAGTTCTTC.

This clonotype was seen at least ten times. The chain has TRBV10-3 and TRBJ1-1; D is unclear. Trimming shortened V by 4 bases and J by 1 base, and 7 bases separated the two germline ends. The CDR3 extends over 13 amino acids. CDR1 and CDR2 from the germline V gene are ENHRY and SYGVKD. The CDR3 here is CAISGGPNTEAFF. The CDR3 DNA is TGTGCCATCAGTGGAGGGCCGAACACTGAAGCTTTCTTT.

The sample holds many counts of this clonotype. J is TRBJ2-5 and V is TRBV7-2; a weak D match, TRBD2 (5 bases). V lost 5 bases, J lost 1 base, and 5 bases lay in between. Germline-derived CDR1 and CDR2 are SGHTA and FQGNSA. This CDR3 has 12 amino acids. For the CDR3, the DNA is TGTGCCAGCAGCCGGGGCCAAGAGACCCAGTACTTC. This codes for CASSRGQETQYF.

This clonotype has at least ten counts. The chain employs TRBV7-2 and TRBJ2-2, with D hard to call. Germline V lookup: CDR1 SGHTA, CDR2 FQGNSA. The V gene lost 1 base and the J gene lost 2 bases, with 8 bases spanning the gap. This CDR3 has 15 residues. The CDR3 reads CASSLGGFNTGELFF. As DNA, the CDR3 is TGTGCCAGCAGCTTAGGGGGTTTTAACACCGGGGAGCTGTTTTTT.

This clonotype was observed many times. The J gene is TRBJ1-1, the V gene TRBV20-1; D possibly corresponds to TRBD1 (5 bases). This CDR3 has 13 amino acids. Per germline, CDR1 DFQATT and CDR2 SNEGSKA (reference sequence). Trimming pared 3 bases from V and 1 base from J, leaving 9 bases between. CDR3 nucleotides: TGCAGTGCTAGCTGGGGCGGGAACACTGAAGCTTTCTTT. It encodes CSASWGGNTEAFF.

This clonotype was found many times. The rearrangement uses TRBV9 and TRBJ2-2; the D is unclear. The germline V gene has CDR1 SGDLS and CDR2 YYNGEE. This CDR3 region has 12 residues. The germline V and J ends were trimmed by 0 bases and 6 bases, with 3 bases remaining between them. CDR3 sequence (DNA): TGTGCCAGCAGCGTAGCTGCCGGGGAGCTGTTTTTT. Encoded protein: CASSVAAGELFF. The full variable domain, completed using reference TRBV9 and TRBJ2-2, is DSGVTQTPKHLITATGQRVTLRCSPRSGDLSVYWYQQSLDQGLQFLIQYYNGEERAKGNILERFSAQQFPDLHSELNLSSLELGDSALYFCASSVAAGELFFGEGSRLTVL.